The T cell receptor (beta chain) under discussion was sequenced for a study of regulatory T cells in long-lasting Graves disease. According to the study, TCR beta libraries were built with iRepertoire HTBI primers and CDR3-region Arm-PCR. TCRdb independently ran MiXCR on the multiplex PCR reads; one entry per CDR3 protein. The repertoire holds hundreds of thousands of distinct CDR3 sequences, 16% seen once, with about 27% in the top ten. Time point specified: newly diagnosed GD, antithyroid drugs for less than 3 months. PBMC RNA served as the TCR library source. Collection of peripheral blood (approximately 9 milliliters) was done using EDTA tubes. Germline V gives CDR1 DFQATT, CDR2 SNEGSKA (reference sequence). There are 13 residues in the CDR3. V was clipped by 7 bases and J by 4 bases, with 16 bases between them. Separately, the same data were catalogued under a study of T cells in Graves' hyperthyroidism and ophthalmopathy. That publication notes: When the TCR CDR3 underwent first-round RT-PCR, the HTBI primer set was used.

The specimen was peripheral blood mononuclear cells (PBMCs), collected at new diagnosis, from a patient treated with antithyroid drugs. This TCR came from a man aged 35 to 55 with Graves disease. The chain recombines TRBV20-1 with TRBJ1-2; maybe TRBD1 (5 bases). This chain's CDR3 is CSVSKGDGYGYTF. DNA for the CDR3: TGCAGTGTTTCGAAAGGGGACGGCTATGGCTACACCTTC.